The entry that follows covers one T cell receptor beta chain sequence. Profiling relied on immunoSEQ multiplex PCR, and the TCRdb table lists in-frame clones only, not all of them. Of about 120,000 clones in the sample, 92% were seen once. There are 14 residues in the CDR3. V was trimmed by 6 bases and J by 0 bases, leaving 12 bases between them. Germline lookup yields CDR1 LNHDA and CDR2 SQIVND (reference sequence). This entry is derived from a study of Tregs in tolerant kidney transplant recipients. Sequencing was carried out using CD4+ T cells from blood. This chain joins TRBV19 and TRBJ2-7; D is perhaps TRBD2 (6 bases). The TCR comes from a human donor in good health. As DNA, the CDR3 is TGTGCCAGTAGGCGGGACGGAACCTCCTACGAGCAGTACTTC. This sequence encodes CASRRDGTSYEQYF. The entire variable domain, with the rest obtained from reference TRBV19 and TRBJ2-7, is as follows: DGGITQSPKYLFRKEGQNVTLSCEQNLNHDAMYWYRQDPGQGLRLIYYSQIVNDFQKGDIAEGYSVSREKKESFPLTVTSAQKNPTAFYLCASRRDGTSYEQYFGPGTRLTVT.